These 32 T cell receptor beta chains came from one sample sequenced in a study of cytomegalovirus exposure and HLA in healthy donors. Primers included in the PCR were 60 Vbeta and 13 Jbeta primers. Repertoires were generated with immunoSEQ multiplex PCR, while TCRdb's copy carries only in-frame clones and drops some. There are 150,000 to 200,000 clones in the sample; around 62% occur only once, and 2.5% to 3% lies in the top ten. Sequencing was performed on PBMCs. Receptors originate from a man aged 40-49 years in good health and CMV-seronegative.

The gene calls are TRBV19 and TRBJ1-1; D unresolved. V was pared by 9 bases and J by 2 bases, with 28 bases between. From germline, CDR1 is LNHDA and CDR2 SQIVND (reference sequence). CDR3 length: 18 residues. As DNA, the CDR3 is TGTGCCAGCCTCCCCCCCCTTTTCCGTCGGACGGGAAACACTGAAGCTTTCTTT. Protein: CASLPPLFRRTGNTEAFF.

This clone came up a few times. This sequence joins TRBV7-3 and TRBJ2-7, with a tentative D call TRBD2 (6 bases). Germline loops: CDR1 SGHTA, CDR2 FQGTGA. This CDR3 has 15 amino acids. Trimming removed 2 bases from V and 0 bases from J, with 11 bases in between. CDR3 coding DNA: TGTGCCAGCAGCTTATTTGCGGGACCCTCCTACGAGCAGTACTTC. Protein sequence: CASSLFAGPSYEQYF.

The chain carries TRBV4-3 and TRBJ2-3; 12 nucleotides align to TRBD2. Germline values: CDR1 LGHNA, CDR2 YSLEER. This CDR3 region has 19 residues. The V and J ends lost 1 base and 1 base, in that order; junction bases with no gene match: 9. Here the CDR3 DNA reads TGCGCCAGCAGCCAAGCCCCGACTAGCGGGAGAGGGGGCACAGATACGCAGTATTTT. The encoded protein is CASSQAPTSGRGGTDTQYF.

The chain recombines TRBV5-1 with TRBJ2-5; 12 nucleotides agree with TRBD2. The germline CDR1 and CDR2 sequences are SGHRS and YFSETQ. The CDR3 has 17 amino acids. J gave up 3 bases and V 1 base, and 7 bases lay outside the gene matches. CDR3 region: CASSLSELAGGEETQYF. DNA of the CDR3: TGCGCCAGCAGCTTGTCCGAACTAGCGGGAGGCGAAGAGACCCAGTACTTC.

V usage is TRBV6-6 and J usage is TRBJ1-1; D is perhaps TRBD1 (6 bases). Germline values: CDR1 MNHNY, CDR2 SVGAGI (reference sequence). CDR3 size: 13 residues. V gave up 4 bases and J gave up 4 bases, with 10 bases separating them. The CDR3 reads CASSFRRGTEAFF. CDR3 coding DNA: TGTGCCAGCAGTTTTCGCAGGGGCACTGAAGCTTTCTTT.

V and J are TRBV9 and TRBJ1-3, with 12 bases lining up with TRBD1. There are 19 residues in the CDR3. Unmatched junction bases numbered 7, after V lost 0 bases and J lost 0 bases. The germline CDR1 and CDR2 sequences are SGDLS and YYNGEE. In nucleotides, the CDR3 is TGTGCCAGCAGCGTAGGCCCCGGGACAGGGGGCCTCTCTGGAAACACCATATATTTT. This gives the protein CASSVGPGTGGLSGNTIYF.

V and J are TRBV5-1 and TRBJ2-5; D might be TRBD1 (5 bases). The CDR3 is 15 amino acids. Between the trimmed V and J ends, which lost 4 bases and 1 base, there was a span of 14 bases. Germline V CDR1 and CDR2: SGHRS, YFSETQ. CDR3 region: CASSPLRRGQETQYF. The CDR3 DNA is TGCGCCAGCAGCCCCCTCCGTAGGGGCCAAGAGACCCAGTACTTC.

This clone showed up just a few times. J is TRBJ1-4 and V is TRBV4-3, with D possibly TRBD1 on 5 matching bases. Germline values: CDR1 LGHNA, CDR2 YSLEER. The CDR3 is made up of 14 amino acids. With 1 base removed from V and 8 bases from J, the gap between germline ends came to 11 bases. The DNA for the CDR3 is TGCGCCAGCAGCCAAGGAAGGGGTCAGGAAAAACTGTTTTTT. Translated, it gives CASSQGRGQEKLFF.

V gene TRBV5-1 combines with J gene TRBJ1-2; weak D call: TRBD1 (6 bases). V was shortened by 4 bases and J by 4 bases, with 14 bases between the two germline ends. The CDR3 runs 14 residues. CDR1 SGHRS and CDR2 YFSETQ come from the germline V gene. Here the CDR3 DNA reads TGCGCCAGCAGCCCGGACAGCAATTCCTATGGCTACACCTTC. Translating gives CASSPDSNSYGYTF. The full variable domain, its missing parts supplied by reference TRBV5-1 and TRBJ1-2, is KAGVTQTPRYLIKTRGQQVTLSCSPISGHRSVSWYQQTPGQGLQFLFEYFSETQRNKGNFPGRFSGRQFSNSRSEMNVSTLELGDSALYLCASSPDSNSYGYTFGSGTRLTVV.

The CDR3 reads CASSLGTDPETQYF. DNA of the CDR3: TGCGCCAGCAGCTTAGGGACAGACCCCGAGACCCAGTACTTC. V is TRBV5-1 and J is TRBJ2-5, with 7 bases identical to TRBD1. Trimming removed 2 bases from V and 5 bases from J; junction bases left unmatched: 6. The CDR3 consists of 14 residues. The germline gives CDR1 SGHRS, CDR2 YFSETQ.

The CDR3 spells CASSRGGRNTYEQYF. CDR3 nucleotides: TGTGCCAGCAGCCGCGGAGGGAGAAATACCTACGAGCAGTACTTC. This sequence joins TRBV28 and TRBJ2-7; a weak D match, TRBD2 (6 bases). Germline CDR1 reads MDHEN; CDR2 reads SYDVKM. The CDR3 has 15 amino acids. V lost 6 bases to trimming and J lost 2 bases, with 17 bases between them.

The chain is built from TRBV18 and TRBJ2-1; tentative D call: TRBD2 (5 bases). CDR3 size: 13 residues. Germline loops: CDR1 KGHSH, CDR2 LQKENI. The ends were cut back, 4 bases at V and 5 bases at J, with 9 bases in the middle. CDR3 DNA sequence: TGTGCCAGCTCACTAGGGAGCCACAATGAGCAGTTCTTC. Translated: CASSLGSHNEQFF.

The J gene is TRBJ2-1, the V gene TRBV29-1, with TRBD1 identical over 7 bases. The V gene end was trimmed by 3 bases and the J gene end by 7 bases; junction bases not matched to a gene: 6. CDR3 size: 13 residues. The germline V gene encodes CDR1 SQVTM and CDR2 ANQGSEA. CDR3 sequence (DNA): TGCAGCGTTGACGAGGGGGCAGGGAATGAGCAGTTCTTC. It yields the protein CSVDEGAGNEQFF.

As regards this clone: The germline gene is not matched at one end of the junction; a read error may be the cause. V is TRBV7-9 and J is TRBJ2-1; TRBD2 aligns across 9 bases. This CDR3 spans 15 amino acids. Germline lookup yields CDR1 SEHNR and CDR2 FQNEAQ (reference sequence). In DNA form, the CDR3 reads TGTTCCAGCACCTCAAGGACTAGCGTCTGGGGCGAGCAGTTCTTC. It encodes CSSTSRTSVWGEQFF.

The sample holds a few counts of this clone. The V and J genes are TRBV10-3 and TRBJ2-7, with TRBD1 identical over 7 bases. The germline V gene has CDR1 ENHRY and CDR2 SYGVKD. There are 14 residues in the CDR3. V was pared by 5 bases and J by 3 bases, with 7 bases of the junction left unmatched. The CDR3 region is CAISPGTAVYEQYF. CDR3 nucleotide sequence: TGTGCCATCAGTCCCGGGACAGCAGTCTACGAGCAGTACTTC.

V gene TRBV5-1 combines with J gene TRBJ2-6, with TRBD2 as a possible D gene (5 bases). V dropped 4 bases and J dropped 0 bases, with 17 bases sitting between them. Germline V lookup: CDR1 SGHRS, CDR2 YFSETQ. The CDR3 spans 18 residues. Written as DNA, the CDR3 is TGCGCCAGCAGCCCTGGACTGGGAACCAACTCTGGGGCCAACGTCCTGACTTTC. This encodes CASSPGLGTNSGANVLTF.

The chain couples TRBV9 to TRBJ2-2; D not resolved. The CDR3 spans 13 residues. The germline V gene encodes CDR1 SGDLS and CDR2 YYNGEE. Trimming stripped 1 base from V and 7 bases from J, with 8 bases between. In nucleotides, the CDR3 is TGTGCCAGCAGCGTAAGAACAGTCGGGGAGCTGTTTTTT. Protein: CASSVRTVGELFF.

This chain's CDR3 is CASSPQVGGGTEAFF. The CDR3 coding sequence is TGTGCCAGCAGCCCCCAGGTCGGAGGTGGCACTGAAGCTTTCTTT. The chain recombines TRBV7-2 with TRBJ1-1, with unresolved D. The CDR3 runs to 15 residues. CDR1 and CDR2 (germline): SGHTA, FQGNSA. V lost 5 bases and J lost 4, with 17 bases in between.

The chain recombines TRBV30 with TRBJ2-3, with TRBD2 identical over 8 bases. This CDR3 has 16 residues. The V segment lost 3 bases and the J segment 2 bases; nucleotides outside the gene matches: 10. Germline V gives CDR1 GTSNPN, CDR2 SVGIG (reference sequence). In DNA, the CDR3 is TGTGCCTGGAGCGTTGGAGCGGGAGTGAACACAGATACGCAGTATTTT. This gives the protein CAWSVGAGVNTDTQYF.

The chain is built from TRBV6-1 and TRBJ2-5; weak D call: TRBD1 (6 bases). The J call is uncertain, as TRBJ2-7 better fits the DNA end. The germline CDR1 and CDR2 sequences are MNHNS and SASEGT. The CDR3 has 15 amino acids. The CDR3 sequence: CASSRYPDRSYEQYF. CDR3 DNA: TGTGCCAGCAGTCGCTACCCTGACAGGTCCTACGAGCAGTACTTC.

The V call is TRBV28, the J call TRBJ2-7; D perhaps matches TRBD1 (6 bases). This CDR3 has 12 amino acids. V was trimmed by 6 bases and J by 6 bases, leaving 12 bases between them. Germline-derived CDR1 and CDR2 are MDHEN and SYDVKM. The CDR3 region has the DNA TGTGCCAGCAGGACTACAGGGTCCGAGCAGTACTTC. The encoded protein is CASRTTGSEQYF.

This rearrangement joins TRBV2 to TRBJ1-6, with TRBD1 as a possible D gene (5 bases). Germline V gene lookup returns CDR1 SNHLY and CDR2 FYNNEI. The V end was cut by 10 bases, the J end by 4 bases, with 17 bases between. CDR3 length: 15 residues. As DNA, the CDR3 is TGTGCCACCTCACCCCGGGGGGGGTATAATTCACCCCTCCACTTT. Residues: CATSPRGGYNSPLHF. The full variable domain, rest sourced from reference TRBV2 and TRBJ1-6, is EPEVTQTPSHQVTQMGQEVILRCVPISNHLYFYWYRQILGQKVEFLVSFYNNEISEKSEIFDDQFSVERPDGSNFTLKIRSTKLEDSAMYFCATSPRGGYNSPLHFGNGTRLTVT.

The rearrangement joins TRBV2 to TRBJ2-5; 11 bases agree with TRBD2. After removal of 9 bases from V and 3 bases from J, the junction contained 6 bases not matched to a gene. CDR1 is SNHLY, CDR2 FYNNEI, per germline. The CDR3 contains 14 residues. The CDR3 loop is CARRIAGGEETQYF. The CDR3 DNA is TGTGCCAGACGTATAGCGGGAGGGGAAGAGACCCAGTACTTC. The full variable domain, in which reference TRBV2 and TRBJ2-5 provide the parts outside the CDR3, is EPEVTQTPSHQVTQMGQEVILRCVPISNHLYFYWYRQILGQKVEFLVSFYNNEISEKSEIFDDQFSVERPDGSNFTLKIRSTKLEDSAMYFCARRIAGGEETQYFGPGTRLLVL.

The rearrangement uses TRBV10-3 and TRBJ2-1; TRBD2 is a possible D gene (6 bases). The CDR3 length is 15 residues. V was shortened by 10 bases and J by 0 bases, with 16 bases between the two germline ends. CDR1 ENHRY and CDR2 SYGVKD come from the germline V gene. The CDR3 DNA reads TGTGCCACAACGGGGGTCGGGGGCTCCTACAATGAGCAGTTCTTC. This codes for CATTGVGGSYNEQFF.

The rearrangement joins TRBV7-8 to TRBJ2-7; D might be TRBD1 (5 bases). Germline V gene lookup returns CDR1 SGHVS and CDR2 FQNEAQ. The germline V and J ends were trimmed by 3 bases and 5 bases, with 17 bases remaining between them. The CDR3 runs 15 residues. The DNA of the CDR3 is TGTGCCAGCAGCTTTATTGCAGGGTATGCCGACGAGCAGTACTTC. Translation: CASSFIAGYADEQYF.

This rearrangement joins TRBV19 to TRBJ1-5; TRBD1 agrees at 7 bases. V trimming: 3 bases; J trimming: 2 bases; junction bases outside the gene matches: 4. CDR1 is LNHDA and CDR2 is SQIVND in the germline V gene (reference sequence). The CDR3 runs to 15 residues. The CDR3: CASSIGQAGNQPQHF. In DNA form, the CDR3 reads TGTGCCAGTAGTATCGGACAGGCTGGCAATCAGCCCCAGCATTTT.

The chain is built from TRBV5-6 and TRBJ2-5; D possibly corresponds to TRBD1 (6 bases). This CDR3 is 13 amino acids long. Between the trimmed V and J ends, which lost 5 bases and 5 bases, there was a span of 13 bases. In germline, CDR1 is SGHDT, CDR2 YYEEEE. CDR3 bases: TGTGCCAGCAGACTCATAACAGGGGAGACCCAGTACTTC. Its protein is CASRLITGETQYF.

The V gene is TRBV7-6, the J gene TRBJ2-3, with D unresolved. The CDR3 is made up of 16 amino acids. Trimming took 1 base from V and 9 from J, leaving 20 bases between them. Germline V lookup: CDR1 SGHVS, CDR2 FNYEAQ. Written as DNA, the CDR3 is TGTGCCAGCAGCTTAGACTTGCCTTCTGGTGGTTCCACGCAGTATTTT. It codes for CASSLDLPSGGSTQYF.

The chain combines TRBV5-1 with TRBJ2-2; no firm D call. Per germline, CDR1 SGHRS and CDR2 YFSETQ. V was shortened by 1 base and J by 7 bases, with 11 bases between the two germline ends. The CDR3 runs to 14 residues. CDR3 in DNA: TGCGCCAGCAGCTTGCTAGAAGAAGTCGGGGAGCTGTTTTTT. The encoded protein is CASSLLEEVGELFF.

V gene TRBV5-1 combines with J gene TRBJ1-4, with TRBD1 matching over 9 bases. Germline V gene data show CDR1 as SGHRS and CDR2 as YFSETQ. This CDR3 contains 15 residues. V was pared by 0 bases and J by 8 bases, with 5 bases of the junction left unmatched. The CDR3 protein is CASSLVGTGSEKLFF. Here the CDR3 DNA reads TGCGCCAGCAGCTTGGTTGGGACAGGGAGCGAAAAACTGTTTTTT.

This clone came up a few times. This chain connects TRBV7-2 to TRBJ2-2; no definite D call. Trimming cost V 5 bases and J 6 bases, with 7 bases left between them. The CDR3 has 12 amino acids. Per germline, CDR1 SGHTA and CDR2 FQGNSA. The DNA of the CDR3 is TGTGCCAGCAGCCCCTTTTCCGGGGAGCTGTTTTTT. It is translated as CASSPFSGELFF.

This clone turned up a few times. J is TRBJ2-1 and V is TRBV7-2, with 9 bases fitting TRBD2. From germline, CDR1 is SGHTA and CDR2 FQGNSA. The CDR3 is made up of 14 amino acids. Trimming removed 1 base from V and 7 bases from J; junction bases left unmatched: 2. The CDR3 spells CASSLGLAGNEQFF. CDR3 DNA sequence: TGTGCCAGCAGCTTAGGTCTAGCGGGAAATGAGCAGTTCTTC.